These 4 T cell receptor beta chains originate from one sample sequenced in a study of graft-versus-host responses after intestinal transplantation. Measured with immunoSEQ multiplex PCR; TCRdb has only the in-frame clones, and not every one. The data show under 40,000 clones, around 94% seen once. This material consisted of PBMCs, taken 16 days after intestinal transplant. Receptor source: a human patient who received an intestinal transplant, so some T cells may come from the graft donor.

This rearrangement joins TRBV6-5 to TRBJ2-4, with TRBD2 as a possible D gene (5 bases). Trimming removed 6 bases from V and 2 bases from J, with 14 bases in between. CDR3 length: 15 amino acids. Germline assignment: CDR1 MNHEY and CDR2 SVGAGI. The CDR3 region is CASSPQEGPKNIQYF. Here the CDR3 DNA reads TGTGCCAGCAGCCCGCAAGAGGGCCCCAAAAACATTCAGTACTTC.

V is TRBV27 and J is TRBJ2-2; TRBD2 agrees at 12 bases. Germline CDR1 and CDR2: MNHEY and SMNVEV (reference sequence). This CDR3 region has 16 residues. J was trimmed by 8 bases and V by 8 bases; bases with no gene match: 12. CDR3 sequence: CASSGKWTSGIGELFF. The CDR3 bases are TGTGCCAGCTCTGGAAAATGGACTAGCGGGATAGGGGAGCTGTTTTTT.

CDR3 protein: CASTLTGGAEQYF. DNA of the CDR3: TGTGCCAGCACCCTAACAGGGGGCGCGGAGCAGTACTTC. The chain carries TRBV28 and TRBJ2-7; 9 positions agree with TRBD1. The CDR3 sequence is 13 residues long. With V trimmed by 7 bases and J by 7 bases, 8 bases remained unmatched. Germline-derived CDR1 and CDR2 are MDHEN and SYDVKM.

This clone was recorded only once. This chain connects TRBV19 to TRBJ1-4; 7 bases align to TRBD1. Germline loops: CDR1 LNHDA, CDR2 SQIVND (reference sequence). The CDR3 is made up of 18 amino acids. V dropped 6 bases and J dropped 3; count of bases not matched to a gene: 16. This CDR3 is CASSPREGAFSANEKLFF. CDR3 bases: TGTGCCAGTAGCCCACGGGAGGGGGCGTTCAGTGCTAATGAAAAACTGTTTTTT. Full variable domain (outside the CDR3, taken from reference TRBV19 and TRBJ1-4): DGGITQSPKYLFRKEGQNVTLSCEQNLNHDAMYWYRQDPGQGLRLIYYSQIVNDFQKGDIAEGYSVSREKKESFPLTVTSAQKNPTAFYLCASSPREGAFSANEKLFFGSGTQLSVL.